This entry is about one T cell receptor (beta chain). Its specificity is unknown. These data are taken from a study of shared clonotypes between healthy human individuals. Study-wide points: As a rule, naive subsets had a larger estimated richness than memory subsets.

Some clones are missing from TCRdb's copy, which holds only in-frame ones; the method was immunoSEQ multiplex PCR. The repertoire consists of 2 million to 2.5 million clones, with about 90% occurring once and the leading ten covering 0.37%. Trimming stripped 4 bases from V and 6 bases from J, with 10 bases between. The CDR3 runs 12 residues. Per the germline V gene, CDR1 is WSHSY and CDR2 is SAAADI. The chain links TRBV10-2 to TRBJ2-7; D possibly corresponds to TRBD2 (5 bases). The sequenced material came from naive CD4+ T cells from PBMCs. The subset was: CD45RA+ positively selected. The TCR originated in a man aged 18-30 years in good health. Some clones in this sample may be carry-over from other donors' samples. The CDR3 DNA reads as TGCGCCAGCAGTGTACTAGGGTTCGAGCAGTACTTC. This gives the protein CASSVLGFEQYF.